This T cell receptor beta chain was captured in a study of T cell repertoires in cytomegalovirus infection. As for the study in general: Alongside well-studied HLA-B-restricted CMV epitopes, recently identified HLA-C-restricted CMV epitopes were also used. CMV infection plus the matching HLA type was flagged by public TCR beta signatures. Overall study findings and caveats: The ex vivo response showed dominance by HLA-C-restricted CMV-specific TCR beta clonotypes. Based on cumulative public TCR beta family frequency, carriers of CMV plus the relevant HLA were identified.

This clonotype has a handful of counts. The antigen is unknown. Possible read error: a much larger clone is one base away. Germline lookup yields CDR1 SEHNR and CDR2 FQNEAQ (reference sequence). This CDR3 is built from 13 residues. Trimming took 4 bases from V and 1 from J, leaving 7 bases between them. A single record per CDR3 protein comes from TCRdb applying MiXCR to the reads. The table has approximately 910,000 distinct CDR3 sequences, around 29% seen once. Source: cultured CD8+ T cells from PBMCs, taken from culture after CMV antigen stimulation. The clonotype was recovered from a human donor in good health (CMV status not recorded). Some clones in this sample may be carry-over from other donors' samples. The chain carries TRBV7-9 and TRBJ1-1; possible D gene TRBD1, 5 bases. CDR3 sequence reads: CASSSRANTEAFF. DNA of the CDR3: TGTGCCAGCAGCTCCAGGGCGAACACTGAAGCTTTCTTT.